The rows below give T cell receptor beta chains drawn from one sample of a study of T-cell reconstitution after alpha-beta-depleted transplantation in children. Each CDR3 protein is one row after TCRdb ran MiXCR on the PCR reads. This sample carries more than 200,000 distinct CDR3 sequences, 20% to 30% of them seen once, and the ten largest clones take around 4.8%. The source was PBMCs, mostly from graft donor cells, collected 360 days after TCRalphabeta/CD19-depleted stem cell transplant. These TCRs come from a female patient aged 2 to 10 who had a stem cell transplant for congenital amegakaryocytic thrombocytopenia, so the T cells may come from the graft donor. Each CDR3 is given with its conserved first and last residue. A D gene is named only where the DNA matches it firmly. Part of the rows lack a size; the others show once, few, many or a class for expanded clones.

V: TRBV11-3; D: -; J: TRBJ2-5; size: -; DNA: TGTGCCAGCAGCTCCCACAGGGTCTTGATTGTTCTGGAGACCCAGTACTTC; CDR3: CASSSHRVLIVLETQYF
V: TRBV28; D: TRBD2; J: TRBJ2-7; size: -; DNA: TGTGCCAGCAGTCCCGCAGATAGCGGGAGGTCCTACGAGCAGTACTTC; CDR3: CASSPADSGRSYEQYF
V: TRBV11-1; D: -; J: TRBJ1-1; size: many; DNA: TGTGCCAGCAGCCAAAGTGGTTTATGGGGTGAAGCTTTCTTT; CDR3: CASSQSGLWGEAFF
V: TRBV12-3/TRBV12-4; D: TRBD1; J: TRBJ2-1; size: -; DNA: TGTGCCAGCAGTAAGGGACAGGGGGTTGTCTATGAGCAGTTCTTC; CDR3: CASSKGQGVVYEQFF
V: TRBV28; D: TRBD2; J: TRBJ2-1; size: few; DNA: TGTGCCAGCAGTTTAGCCATGCTCGGGACTACGTTCTACAATGAGCAGTTCTTC; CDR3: CASSLAMLGTTFYNEQFF
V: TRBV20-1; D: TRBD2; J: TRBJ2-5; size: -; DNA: TGCAGTGCTACCGGGACTAGCGGGAGTGGAGAGACCCAGTACTTC; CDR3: CSATGTSGSGETQYF
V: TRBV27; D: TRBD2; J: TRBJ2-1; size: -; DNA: TGTGCCAGCAGTTATGTACTAGCGACCAATGAGCAGTTCTTC; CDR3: CASSYVLATNEQFF
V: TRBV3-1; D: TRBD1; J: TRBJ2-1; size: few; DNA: TGTGCCAGCAGCCCGGGGACAGGATTCTACAATGAGCAGTTCTTC; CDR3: CASSPGTGFYNEQFF
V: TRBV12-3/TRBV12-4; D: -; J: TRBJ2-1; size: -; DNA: TGTGCCAGCAGTCGGGACCCGGTATTTGAGCAGTTCTTC; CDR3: CASSRDPVFEQFF
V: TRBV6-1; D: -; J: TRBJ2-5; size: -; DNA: TGTGCCAGCCACCCTCACCTCGGGGCACGTCAAGAGACCCAGTACTTC; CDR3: CASHPHLGARQETQYF
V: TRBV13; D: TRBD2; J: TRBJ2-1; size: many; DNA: TGTGCCAGCAGCCCAAGCGGGAGGAGCTACAATGAGCAGTTCTTC; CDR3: CASSPSGRSYNEQFF
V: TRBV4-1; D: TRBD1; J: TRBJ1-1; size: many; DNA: TGCGCCAGCAGCCAAGTTATCAGGGGGCCTGAAGCTTTCTTT; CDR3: CASSQVIRGPEAFF
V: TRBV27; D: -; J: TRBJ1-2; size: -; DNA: TGTGCCAGCAGTACAACAGGGTTGGGCTATGGCTACACCTTC; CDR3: CASSTTGLGYGYTF
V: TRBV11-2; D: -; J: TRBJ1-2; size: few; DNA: TGTGCCAGCAGCTTAGACTTCTCCCTAGGAGGCTACACCTTC; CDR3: CASSLDFSLGGYTF
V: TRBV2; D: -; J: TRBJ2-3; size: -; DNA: TGTGCCAGCGGCCTGCGATGGGCTGGCACAGATACGCAGTATTTT; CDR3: CASGLRWAGTDTQYF
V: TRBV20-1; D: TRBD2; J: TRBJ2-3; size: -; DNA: TGCAGTGCCCATAGCGGGAACACAGATACGCAGTATTTT; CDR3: CSAHSGNTDTQYF
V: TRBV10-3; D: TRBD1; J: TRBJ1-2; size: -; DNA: TGTGCCATCAGTGGGGGACAGGGAATGCGGGGCTACACCTTC; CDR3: CAISGGQGMRGYTF
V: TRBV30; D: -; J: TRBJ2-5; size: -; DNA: TGTGCCTGGAGTGGGACTACGGGTCGGGGAGAGACCCAGTACTTC; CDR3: CAWSGTTGRGETQYF
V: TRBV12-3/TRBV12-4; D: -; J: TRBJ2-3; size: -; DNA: TGTTCCAGCACGGCCGGCGGTCGGGATACGCAGTATTTT; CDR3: CSSTAGGRDTQYF
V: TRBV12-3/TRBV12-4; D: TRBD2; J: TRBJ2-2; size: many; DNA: TGTGCCAGCAGTACTAGCGGGAGGAGAACCGGGGAGCTGTTTTTT; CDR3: CASSTSGRRTGELFF
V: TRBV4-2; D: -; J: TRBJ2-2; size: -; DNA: TGTGCCAGCAGTCTCTATAACTCGAACACCGGGGAGCTGTTTTTT; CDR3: CASSLYNSNTGELFF
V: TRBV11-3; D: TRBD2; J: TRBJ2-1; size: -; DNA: TGTGCCAGCAGCTTAGGGACTAGCGGCACCAATGAGCAGTTCTTC; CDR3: CASSLGTSGTNEQFF
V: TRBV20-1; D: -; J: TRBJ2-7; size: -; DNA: TGCAGTGCTCGGGACACGGAAACTATCTACGAGCAGTACTTC; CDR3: CSARDTETIYEQYF
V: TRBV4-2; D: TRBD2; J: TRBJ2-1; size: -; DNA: TGTGCCAGCAGGCAAGGGCTAGCGGGCTACAATGAGCAGTTCTTC; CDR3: CASRQGLAGYNEQFF
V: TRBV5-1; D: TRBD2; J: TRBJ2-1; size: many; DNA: TGCGCCAGCAGCTTGAGCGGGGCCGACGACAATGAGCAGTTCTTC; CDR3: CASSLSGADDNEQFF
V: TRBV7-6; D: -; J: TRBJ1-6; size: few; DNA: TGTGCCAGCAGCTTATCGCCTGTTCAACATTCACCCCTCCACTTT; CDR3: CASSLSPVQHSPLHF
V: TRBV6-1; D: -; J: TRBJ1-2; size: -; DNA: TGTGCCAGCAGCCCAACAGGGATCGGTGGCTACACCTTC; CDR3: CASSPTGIGGYTF
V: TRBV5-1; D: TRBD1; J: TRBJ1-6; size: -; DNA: TGCGCCAGCAGTCCGGACAGGTCACCCCTCCACTTT; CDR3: CASSPDRSPLHF
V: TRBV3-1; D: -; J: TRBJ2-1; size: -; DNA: TGTGCCAGCAGCCAAGAGAGTGATACAAATGAGCAGTTCTTC; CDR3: CASSQESDTNEQFF
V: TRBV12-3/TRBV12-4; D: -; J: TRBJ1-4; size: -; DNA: TGTGCCAGCAGCCTCAACGTGGGGGGCAGTGAAAAACTGTTTTTT; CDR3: CASSLNVGGSEKLFF
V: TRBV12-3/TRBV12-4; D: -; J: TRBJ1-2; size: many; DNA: TGTGCCAGCAGTTTCACAGCCGGCTATGGCTACACCTTC; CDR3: CASSFTAGYGYTF
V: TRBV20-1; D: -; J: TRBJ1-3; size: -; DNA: TGCAGTGCTACCCAGACAGAGGGGGACGGAAACACCATATATTTT; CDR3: CSATQTEGDGNTIYF
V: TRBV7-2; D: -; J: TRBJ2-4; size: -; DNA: TGTGCCAGCAGCCAGAGGCGAAACCGAGCCAAAAACATTCAGTACTTC; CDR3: CASSQRRNRAKNIQYF
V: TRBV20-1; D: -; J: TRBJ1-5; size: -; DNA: TGCAGCACAACCCACCCCCAAGGGGGCAATCAGCCCCAGCATTTT; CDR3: CSTTHPQGGNQPQHF
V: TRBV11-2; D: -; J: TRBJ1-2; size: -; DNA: TGTGCCAGCAGCTTAGTTGAACAGTCCTATGGCTACACCTTC; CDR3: CASSLVEQSYGYTF
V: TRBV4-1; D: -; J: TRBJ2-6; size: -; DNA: TGCGCCAGCAGCCAAGAAACGGCCAGCCTTGTTTGGGCCAACGTCCCGACTTTC; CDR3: CASSQETASLVWANVPTF
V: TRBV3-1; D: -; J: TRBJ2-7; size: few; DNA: TGTGCCAGCAGCCAAGATGGATGGCAGTCCTACGAGCAGTACTTC; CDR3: CASSQDGWQSYEQYF
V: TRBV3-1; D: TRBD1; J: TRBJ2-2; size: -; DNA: TGTGCCAGCAGCCGCAACAGGGGCACCGGGGAGCTGTTTTTT; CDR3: CASSRNRGTGELFF